This T cell receptor (beta chain) was sequenced for a study of cytomegalovirus exposure and HLA in healthy donors. Study as a whole: From donors who were HLA-typed, an early data release held 70 million to 90 million unique TCRs.

This PCR relied on a set of 60 Vbeta primers and 13 Jbeta primers. TCRdb's table, derived via immunoSEQ multiplex PCR, lists solely in-frame clones and lacks some. Seen here are 100,000 to 150,000 clones, approximately 87% observed once, and the top ten hold about 5%. The V end was cut by 2 bases, the J end by 5 bases, with 10 bases between. Germline CDR1 and CDR2: KGHSH and LQKENI. The CDR3 length is 13 residues. The chain is built from TRBV18 and TRBJ2-7, with a tentative D call TRBD2 (6 bases). Sequences were obtained from PBMCs. This receptor was obtained from a woman aged 30 to 39 in good health and CMV-seronegative. The CDR3 nucleotides read TGTGCCAGCTCACCAGGAGGGTCCGACGAGCAGTACTTC. This codes for CASSPGGSDEQYF.